These T cell receptor beta chains were read from a single sample in a study of graft-versus-host responses after intestinal transplantation. The assay was immunoSEQ multiplex PCR, and TCRdb's table has in-frame clones only and misses some. The sample lists roughly 100,000 clones; approximately 93% were seen once. No antigen has been assigned to these receptors. This specimen consisted of unstimulated CD8+ T cells sorted from spleen or lymph node cells, obtained before intestinal transplant. These TCRs come from a human donor who received an intestinal transplant. CDR3s include the opening cysteine and the closing phenylalanine or tryptophan. Fields, in order: D gene, clone size, J gene, V gene, CDR3 DNA, CDR3 protein. The D gene is left open where the match is weak. The size of a clone is reported for some rows only, either as once, few or many, or as a class for expanded clones.

- | - | TRBJ1-6 | TRBV6-5 | TGTGCCAGCAGTCCCGGCTCGCCCTATAATTCACCCCTCCACTTT | CASSPGSPYNSPLHF
- | - | TRBJ1-1 | TRBV11-2 | TGTGCCAGCAGCCCGGGGCTGGGCACTGAAGCTTTCTTT | CASSPGLGTEAFF
TRBD1 | - | TRBJ2-7 | TRBV5-4 | TGTGCCAGCAGCTTTCCGGGACAGGGGGCTTGGGAGCAGTACTTC | CASSFPGQGAWEQYF
- | - | TRBJ1-2 | TRBV27 | TGTGCCAGCAGTTTAGGAATGAACTATGGCTACACCTTC | CASSLGMNYGYTF
TRBD1 | - | TRBJ1-5 | TRBV6-1 | TGTGCCAGCAGACAGGGGGCGGGCAATCAGCCCCAGCATTTT | CASRQGAGNQPQHF
- | - | TRBJ1-2 | TRBV7-9 | TGTGCCAGCAGCTTAGGTGAGGACTATGGCTACACCTTC | CASSLGEDYGYTF
- | - | TRBJ2-2 | TRBV7-9 | TGTGCCAGCAGCCTTTTAACTAGTATCACCGGGGAGCTGTTTTTT | CASSLLTSITGELFF
TRBD1 | once | TRBJ2-7 | TRBV5-1 | TGCGCCAGCAGCTCACCGAACACAGGGGGCGGATACGAGCAGTACTTC | CASSSPNTGGGYEQYF
- | - | TRBJ1-2 | TRBV9 | TGTGCCAGCAGCGTAGGTGGTACTTTTAACTATGGCTACACCTTC | CASSVGGTFNYGYTF
- | - | TRBJ2-7 | TRBV27 | TGTGCCAGCAGTTTATCGTCAGGGTTTTACGAGCAGTACTTC | CASSLSSGFYEQYF
- | - | TRBJ1-4 | TRBV9 | TGTGCCAGCAGCGTAGAGGGGAATGAAAAACTGTTTTTT | CASSVEGNEKLFF
- | - | TRBJ2-2 | TRBV15 | TGTGCCACCAGCAGGATAGGGTCCGGGCCGAACACCGGGGAGCTGTTTTTT | CATSRIGSGPNTGELFF
- | - | TRBJ1-3 | TRBV7-8 | TGTGCCAGCAGCTTGGGGACGACCTCTGGAAACACCATATATTTT | CASSLGTTSGNTIYF
- | - | TRBJ1-6 | TRBV5-1 | TGCGCCAGCACATCTTTGCCGGGGGATGGATCACCCCTCCACTTT | CASTSLPGDGSPLHF
- | - | TRBJ1-6 | TRBV19 | TGTGCCAGTAGTCCGACAGCCCATTCACCCCTCCACTTT | CASSPTAHSPLHF
- | - | TRBJ1-1 | TRBV27 | TGTGCCAGCAGTCCGGGGGCGGGATTGGCTGAAGCTTTCTTT | CASSPGAGLAEAFF
- | - | TRBJ2-7 | TRBV5-1 | TGCGCCAGCAGCTTGGTCCGAGGGGCCTACGAGCAGTACTTC | CASSLVRGAYEQYF
- | few | TRBJ1-1 | TRBV4-2 | TGTGCCAGCAGCCAAGGCAGGGTCTCTGAAGCTTTCTTT | CASSQGRVSEAFF
- | - | TRBJ1-2 | TRBV2 | TGTGCCAGCAAGTTGGGGATCTATGGCTACACCTTC | CASKLGIYGYTF
TRBD1 | - | TRBJ1-2 | TRBV7-9 | TGTGCCAGCAGCTTAGGACAGGGTGGTGGCTACACCTTC | CASSLGQGGGYTF
- | - | TRBJ1-3 | TRBV30 | TGTGCCTGGAGTGTTGGTCCGGGAAACACCATATATTTT | CAWSVGPGNTIYF
- | - | TRBJ1-1 | TRBV7-9 | TGTGCCAGCAGCTACAACCTTAACACTGAAGCTTTCTTT | CASSYNLNTEAFF
- | - | TRBJ1-1 | TRBV6-5 | TGTGCCAGCAGTTTCGGTCTGAACACTGAAGCTTTCTTT | CASSFGLNTEAFF
TRBD1 | - | TRBJ2-7 | TRBV15 | TGTGCCACCGGGGACAGCACCTCCTACGAGCAGTACTTC | CATGDSTSYEQYF
- | - | TRBJ1-1 | TRBV18 | TGTGCCAGCTCACCGGAGGTAGGAATGGCTTTCTTT | CASSPEVGMAFF
TRBD2 | - | TRBJ2-5 | TRBV5-6 | TGTGCCAGCAGCTCCGCTAGCGGGGGAGATCAAGAGACCCAGTACTTC | CASSSASGGDQETQYF
- | once | TRBJ2-5 | TRBV19 | TGTGCCAGTAGTATGGACCGGGGAGAGACCCAGTACTTC | CASSMDRGETQYF
- | - | TRBJ2-3 | TRBV7-7 | TGTGCCAGCAGTCTTGGGGGACCCGAGACGGCTCTCGGTACGCAGTATTTT | CASSLGGPETALGTQYF
- | - | TRBJ1-6 | TRBV25-1 | TGTGCCAGCAGTGAGGGCGGCAATAATTCACCCCTCCACTTT | CASSEGGNNSPLHF
- | - | TRBJ1-1 | TRBV5-4 | TGTGCCAGCAGCTGGGCGGGTGGTGAAGCTTTCTTT | CASSWAGGEAFF
- | few | TRBJ1-5 | TRBV5-6 | TGTGCCAGCAGCCGAGCAGGGAGACCGCCCCAGCATTTT | CASSRAGRPPQHF
TRBD2 | - | TRBJ2-3 | TRBV4-2 | TGTGCCAGCAGCCACCTGCCACGGGGGGGCTTCACAGATACGCAGTATTTT | CASSHLPRGGFTDTQYF